Below, one T cell receptor beta chain is given with its context. This clone was seen a single time. Its binding antigen is unknown. Within one base of it there is no much larger clone, and no base qualities were kept. This entry comes from a study of T cell responses to AZD1222 COVID-19 vaccine (dated by TCRdb to 2020 to 2023). Background for the entire study: A total of approximately 240 trial participants underwent TCR sequencing, of whom roughly 210 had received two doses of AZD1222 and 26 had received two doses of the MenACWY control vaccine. Trial participants were enrolled by age into subgroups of 18-55, 56-69 and 70-plus years, and 148, 28 and 57 TCR-sequenced participants, respectively, were included in these subgroups. What the work shows at the level of the full study, not this receptor alone: Most participants were white British and females outnumbered males, and the authors suggested that clonal diversity may have been underestimated. Because no day 14 peak-response samples were available, the repertoires could be characterized only after the peak T cell response. The 56-69-year group was small, and its depth increase did not reach significance, likely because of low power. After two AZD1222 doses, both the breadth and the depth of spike-specific TCRs were significantly higher than at day 0 and than in MenACWY recipients. Conclusions about previously exposed vaccinees were limited because only five to seven AZD1222 recipients were SARS-CoV-2 seropositive at baseline. Reportedly, almost half of the unique spike-specific TCRs recognized epitopes lying outside the regions that are mutated in the B.1.351 and B.1.1.7 variants. CD4 TCRs associated with the vaccine covered the entire spike protein, and the dominant responses were in regions 160-218 and 743-854.

The CDR3 regions of human TCRbeta chains were subjected to immunosequencing. In the original analysis: Repertoire TCRs were matched against a reference library of SARS-CoV-2-specific TCRs generated with the MIRA antigen-specificity platform. Breadth was defined as the fraction of unique TCRs that were SARS-CoV-2-associated, and depth was defined as the fraction of total T cells that were SARS-CoV-2-associated. Each spike-specific TCR was assigned to its reactive spike region and to a CD4 or CD8 class using the MIRA data. Log10-transformed breadth and depth values were compared by one-way ANOVA with Sidak's multiple comparisons tests. Entries here come from immuneACCESS through TCRdb and include only in-frame sequences with V and J called. Some clones fail to appear in such tables; in the studies checked, an unresolved V gene covers under half of the shortfall, and the cause of the remainder is unknown. V and J calls and clone size are as listed in that table; D and trimming were resolved from the DNA. The sample records 120,000 to 150,000 clones, 80% to 85% of which are singletons. Approximately 4% of the sample goes to the ten largest clones.

The germline V gene encodes CDR1 KGHSH and CDR2 LQKENI. Reading from cysteine to phenylalanine, the CDR3 counts 12 amino acids. Here the CDR3 DNA is all that survives: 36 bases in frame from base 1. V is clipped by 1 base and J by 14 bases, and the sequence between their germline boundaries is 14 bases long. Interpreted using the paper, the time point label stands for: baseline before first vaccination. The sample's treatment or condition label, in plain terms: meningococcal conjugate vaccine given as trial control. Samples from vaccinated people were obtained from the UK trials COV001 and COV002, which included a single-blind randomized controlled phase 2/3 trial of AZD1222 (ChAdOx1 nCoV-19) in healthy adults. For TCRbeta chain sequencing, PBMC samples were collected from trial participants at day 0 and at day 28 after the second dose.

Recombination connected TRBV18 to TRBJ1-2; no D gene is confidently identified. The origin of this receptor is an adult in good health. This specimen consisted of peripheral blood, obtained on day 0 of MenACWY control vaccination. The DNA sequence is TGTGCCAGCTCACCACTAACTGGCTCTGAGACCTTC. Translation gives CASSPLTGSETF.